The source of this T cell receptor (beta chain) is a study of blood T cell repertoires in COVID-19. Study-level background: COVID-19 samples collected from the United States, Italy and Spain covered acute and convalescent phases. T cells, B-cell-depleted T cells, or PBMCs provided the cDNA or gDNA that served as material.

Trimming removed 2 bases at V and 0 bases at J, with 12 bases between. The V gene's germline CDR1 is SGHRS and CDR2 YFSETQ. The CDR3 is 17 residues long. Study processing details: Quantification of nucleated cells was approximated via reference gene primer amplification. The table came from immunoSEQ multiplex PCR; TCRdb's copy has only in-frame clones and leaves some out. V, J and clone size are those of that table, while D and trimming were read from the DNA. The data show approximately 270,000 clones, roughly 80% seen once. This clone was seen a handful of times. The receptor's source is a person between 70 and 80 years old with COVID-19, enrolled during active disease. The chain is built from TRBV5-1 and TRBJ1-6, with D hard to call. The source material was peripheral blood. DNA of the CDR3: TGCGCCAGCAGCTTAGACACTAGGAGCTCCTATAATTCACCCCTCCACTTT. This codes for CASSLDTRSSYNSPLHF. Full variable domain (outside the CDR3, taken from reference TRBV5-1 and TRBJ1-6): KAGVTQTPRYLIKTRGQQVTLSCSPISGHRSVSWYQQTPGQGLQFLFEYFSETQRNKGNFPGRFSGRQFSNSRSEMNVSTLELGDSALYLCASSLDTRSSYNSPLHFGNGTRLTVT.